The rows below give T cell receptor beta chains drawn from one sample of a study of beta chain features in type 1 diabetes. TCRdb's copy holds only in-frame clones and misses some; the assay was immunoSEQ multiplex PCR. This sample has 100,000 to 150,000 clones, with around 8.8% found just once. The specimen sequenced was central memory CD4+ T cells from blood. Receptors were obtained from a man in his thirties or forties with type 1 diabetes. The CDR3 runs from the conserved cysteine through the conserved F or W. A D gene is named only where the DNA matches it firmly. A row's size may be missing; if present it is once, few, many or a size class.

j_gene | d_gene | v_gene | abundance | CDR3aa | CDR3nt
TRBJ1-2 | - | TRBV7-2 | - | CASSQQPGGGYGYTF | TGTGCCAGCAGCCAACAACCGGGAGGGGGCTATGGCTACACCTTC
TRBJ2-5 | TRBD1 | TRBV25-1 | - | CASSELGQGRETQYF | TGTGCCAGCAGTGAATTAGGACAGGGTCGAGAGACCCAGTACTTC
TRBJ2-5 | - | TRBV28 | - | CASTAQETQYF | TGTGCCAGCACCGCCCAGGAGACCCAGTACTTC
TRBJ1-2 | TRBD1 | TRBV5-4 | few | CASSEGQGDGGYTF | TGTGCCAGCAGCGAGGGACAGGGGGACGGTGGCTACACCTTC
TRBJ2-5 | TRBD2 | TRBV29-1 | - | CSVGLAGRETQYF | TGCAGCGTGGGACTAGCGGGGAGAGAGACCCAGTACTTC
TRBJ2-3 | - | TRBV7-2 | few | CASSRLASDTQYF | TGCGCCAGCAGCCGGTTAGCGTCAGATACGCAGTATTTT
TRBJ2-3 | - | TRBV5-4 | few | CASSSGYRAGTQYF | TGTGCCAGCAGCTCAGGGTACAGGGCTGGTACGCAGTATTTT
TRBJ1-6 | TRBD1 | TRBV27 | few | CASSLQGGDSPLHF | TGTGCCAGCAGTTTACAGGGGGGTGATTCACCCCTCCACTTT
TRBJ1-2 | - | TRBV5-6 | few | CASTPDSYYGYTF | TGTGCCAGCACCCCAGACTCCTACTATGGCTACACCTTC
TRBJ1-1 | TRBD1 | TRBV6-5 | few | CASSQDRVTAEAFF | TGTGCCAGCAGTCAGGACAGGGTGACGGCTGAAGCTTTCTTT
TRBJ2-3 | TRBD1 | TRBV2 | - | CASNSGTGGSTDTQYF | TGTGCCAGCAATTCCGGGACAGGGGGGAGCACAGATACGCAGTATTTT
TRBJ2-3 | - | TRBV4-3 | few | CASSQDGGRGLTDTQYF | TGCGCCAGCAGCCAAGATGGGGGCCGAGGCCTCACAGATACGCAGTATTTT